These 21 T cell receptor beta chains were all obtained from the same sample, sequenced in a study of blood T cells in healthy people across ages. Combining a sample-barcoded 5' primer with a J-beta primer mix, a second PCR ran for roughly 7 to 12 cycles. TCRdb re-called the 5' RACE reads through MiXCR, storing one row per CDR3 protein. The sample lists hundreds of thousands of distinct CDR3 sequences, roughly 48% occurring once. The material sequenced was blood. All receptors derive from a man older than 75 in good health.

The V and J genes are TRBV4-3 and TRBJ2-7; 9 bases match TRBD2. The CDR3 contains 16 residues. J was trimmed by 3 bases and V by 0 bases; bases with no gene match: 6. Germline lookup yields CDR1 LGHNA and CDR2 YSLEER. CDR3 sequence: CASSQDLPSGNYEQYF. Here the CDR3 DNA reads TGCGCCAGCAGCCAAGATCTTCCTAGCGGGAACTACGAGCAGTACTTC.

This chain uses TRBV11-2 with TRBJ2-5, with unresolved D. CDR1 is SGHAT, CDR2 FQNNGV, per germline. Trimming stripped 8 bases from V and 1 base from J, with 11 bases between. The CDR3 length is 13 residues. The CDR3 bases are TGTGCCAGCTCCACCTTCGCCCAAGAGACCCAGTACTTC. Protein: CASSTFAQETQYF. Complete variable domain (other parts from reference TRBV11-2 and TRBJ2-5): EAGVAQSPRYKIIEKRQSVAFWCNPISGHATLYWYQQILGQGPKLLIQFQNNGVVDDSQLPKDRFSAERLKGVDSTLKIQPAKLEDSAVYLCASSTFAQETQYFGPGTRLLVL.

The rearrangement uses TRBV20-1 and TRBJ1-2; D ambiguous. In germline, CDR1 is DFQATT, CDR2 SNEGSKA (reference sequence). CDR3 size: 13 residues. Trimming cost V 6 bases and J 4 bases, with 15 bases left between them. The CDR3 DNA is TGCAGTGCGAACCCCACAGCCTTCTATGGCTACACCTTC. Protein product: CSANPTAFYGYTF.

V usage is TRBV29-1 and J usage is TRBJ2-5, with D possibly being TRBD2 (5 bases). The V end lost 2 bases, the J end lost 5 bases, and 15 bases lay between the germline ends. CDR3 size: 14 residues. Looked up from germline, CDR1 is SQVTM and CDR2 is ANQGSEA. The CDR3 DNA follows: TGCAGCGTTGAAAGTAGGGAGCTCATGGAGACCCAGTACTTC. Protein sequence: CSVESRELMETQYF.

The V gene is TRBV25-1, the J gene TRBJ2-1, with D perhaps matching TRBD1 (6 bases). Germline loops: CDR1 MGHDK, CDR2 SYGVNS. The CDR3 contains 15 residues. V was clipped by 8 bases and J by 4 bases, with 18 bases between them. The DNA of the CDR3 is TGTGCCAGCGTACCCGGGACAACTCCTTACAATGAGCAGTTCTTC. Amino acid sequence: CASVPGTTPYNEQFF.

The chain is built from TRBV28 and TRBJ1-2; D ambiguous. Germline CDR1 is MDHEN and CDR2 is SYDVKM. The CDR3 length is 13 residues. Trimming left V 5 bases short and J 1 base short, with 8 bases between. CDR3 nucleotide sequence: TGTGCCAGCAGTGGGAGGAATAACTATGGCTACACCTTC. Its translation: CASSGRNNYGYTF.

This sequence joins TRBV20-1 and TRBJ2-7, with D perhaps TRBD1 (6 bases). The CDR3 has 13 amino acids. Germline V lookup: CDR1 DFQATT, CDR2 SNEGSKA (reference sequence). DNA of the CDR3: TGCACCCAAGAGGCCAGGGGCTCCTACGAGCAGTACTTC. This gives the protein CTQEARGSYEQYF.

The DNA of the CDR3 is TGTGCCAGCAGTATTGGGGGGCGCGAGCAGTACTTC. Translation gives CASSIGGREQYF. The V and J genes are TRBV12-3 or TRBV12-4 and TRBJ2-5; either TRBD1 or TRBD2 may fit D (6 bases each). The end of the DNA aligns better with TRBJ2-7, so the J call may be wrong. This CDR3 region has 12 residues.

There are a few counts of this clonotype. The rearrangement uses TRBV7-9 and TRBJ2-7; TRBD2 is a possible D gene (5 bases). CDR1 is SEHNR, CDR2 FQNEAQ, per germline (reference sequence). The CDR3 contains 20 residues. V gave up 1 base and J gave up 0 bases, with 25 bases separating them. CDR3 in amino acids: CASSLDLRLESGRHSYEQYF. CDR3 in DNA: TGTGCCAGCAGCTTAGACCTCAGACTCGAAAGCGGAAGACACTCCTACGAGCAGTACTTC.

The genes are TRBV24-1 and TRBJ2-1; D perhaps matches TRBD1 (6 bases). CDR1 is KGHDR, CDR2 SFDVKD, per germline. Trimming stripped 3 bases from V and 5 bases from J, with 10 bases between. The CDR3 spans 14 residues. The DNA for the CDR3 is TGTGCCACCAGTGATCCAGGACAGAACAATGAGCAGTTCTTC. Protein sequence: CATSDPGQNNEQFF.

This clonotype was detected a few times. The chain joins TRBV27 to TRBJ2-1, with TRBD1 identical over 9 bases. The CDR3 runs 15 residues. Trimming removed 5 bases from V and 7 bases from J; junction bases left unmatched: 9. Germline V gives CDR1 MNHEY, CDR2 SMNVEV (reference sequence). The CDR3 coding sequence is TGTGCCAGCAGTCCCCGGGACAGGGTTGGAAATGAGCAGTTCTTC. This sequence encodes CASSPRDRVGNEQFF.

The chain couples TRBV7-3 to TRBJ2-3; D is perhaps TRBD2 (6 bases). Trimming removed 5 bases from V and 2 bases from J, with 17 bases in between. The CDR3 is 16 amino acids. Germline CDR1 reads SGHTA; CDR2 reads FQGTGA. The CDR3 nucleotides read TGTGCCAGCAGCCTAAGGAGCGGAGGGGCCACAGATACGCAGTATTTT. This gives the protein CASSLRSGGATDTQYF. Together with reference TRBV7-3 and TRBJ2-3, the CDR3 gives the full variable domain: GAGVSQTPSNKVTEKGKYVELRCDPISGHTALYWYRQSLGQGPEFLIYFQGTGAADDSGLPNDRFFAVRPEGSVSTLKIQRTERGDSAVYLCASSLRSGGATDTQYFGPGTRLTVL.

Ten or more counts support this clonotype. The V call is TRBV6-6, the J call TRBJ2-1; 9 nucleotides line up with TRBD2. With V trimmed by 10 bases and J by 2 bases, 3 bases remained unmatched. Germline-derived CDR1 and CDR2 are MNHNY and SVGAGI (reference sequence). The CDR3 covers 13 residues. CDR3 DNA: TGTGCCACCTCTAGCGGGGCCTACAATGAGCAGTTCTTC. This codes for CATSSGAYNEQFF.

This clonotype was seen more than once but under ten times. This rearrangement joins TRBV7-2 to TRBJ2-3, with a tentative D call TRBD1 (5 bases). Germline loops: CDR1 SGHTA, CDR2 FQGNSA. The CDR3 runs 16 residues. Trimming left V 1 base short and J 2 bases short, with 13 bases between. CDR3 coding DNA: TGTGCCAGCAGCTTAGGGGGCCAGGGAAACACAGATACGCAGTATTTT. Its protein is CASSLGGQGNTDTQYF.

The J gene is TRBJ1-5, the V gene TRBV6-5; D is ambiguous. V was pared by 4 bases and J by 8 bases, with 21 bases between. The CDR3 is 16 amino acids. Germline CDR1 and CDR2: MNHEY and SVGAGI. Here the CDR3 DNA reads TGTGCCAGCAGTTCCCCCCCCGGGCCAGACCCGGAGCCCCAGCATTTT. Translating gives CASSSPPGPDPEPQHF.

This sequence joins TRBV12-3 or TRBV12-4 and TRBJ2-3; 7 bases agree with TRBD1. V trimming: 7 bases; J trimming: 2 bases; junction bases outside the gene matches: 15. This CDR3 comprises 17 residues. CDR3 sequence (DNA): TGTGCCAGCAACGGACAGGCAGGGGTCTCTTCCACAGATACGCAGTATTTT. Residues: CASNGQAGVSSTDTQYF.

This clonotype was seen once. The J gene is TRBJ2-3, the V gene TRBV12-3 or TRBV12-4; 12 bases are shared with TRBD1. This CDR3 is 14 amino acids long. The V and J ends lost 10 bases and 6 bases, in that order; junction bases with no gene match: 8. CDR3 sequence (DNA): TGTGCCACCTCACCGGGACAGGGGGCCGATACGCAGTATTTT. It is translated as CATSPGQGADTQYF.

This chain uses TRBV7-9 with TRBJ2-3; 8 bases match TRBD2. Germline V gene lookup returns CDR1 SEHNR and CDR2 FQNEAQ (reference sequence). CDR3 length equals 15 residues. The V and J ends lost 0 bases and 4 bases, in that order; junction bases with no gene match: 3. In nucleotides, the CDR3 is TGTGCCAGCAGCTTAGCCCCGGGAGGGCCAGATACGCAGTATTTT. This codes for CASSLAPGGPDTQYF. The whole variable domain, filled in from reference TRBV7-9 and TRBJ2-3, reads DTGVSQNPRHKITKRGQNVTFRCDPISEHNRLYWYRQTLGQGPEFLTYFQNEAQLEKSRLLSDRFSAERPKGSFSTLEIQRTEQGDSAMYLCASSLAPGGPDTQYFGPGTRLTVL.

The sample holds a few counts of this clonotype. The chain couples TRBV7-3 to TRBJ2-1; D is perhaps TRBD1 or TRBD2 (5 bases each). Trimming pared 2 bases from V and 8 bases from J, leaving 13 bases between. The CDR3 is 14 amino acids. The germline CDR1 and CDR2 sequences are SGHTA and FQGTGA. The chain's CDR3 is CASSLLGRGDEQFF. The DNA of the CDR3 is TGTGCCAGCAGCTTATTGGGACGAGGGGATGAGCAGTTCTTC.

This sequence joins TRBV7-3 and TRBJ2-1; D not resolved. There are 13 residues in the CDR3. Germline lookup yields CDR1 SGHTA and CDR2 FQGTGA. V was trimmed by 1 base and J by 9 bases, leaving 10 bases between them. DNA of the CDR3: TGTGCCAGCAGCTTAATTGGATTGGCTGAGCAGTTCTTC. The encoded protein is CASSLIGLAEQFF.

The CDR3 reads CASSHGIWDNEQFF. The DNA of the CDR3 is TGCGCCAGCAGCCACGGGATTTGGGATAATGAGCAGTTCTTC. This rearrangement joins TRBV4-3 to TRBJ2-1; TRBD2 is a possible D gene (5 bases). CDR3 length: 14 residues. CDR1 LGHNA and CDR2 YSLEER come from the germline V gene. The V and J ends lost 3 bases and 7 bases respectively, with 13 bases between them.